This T cell receptor (beta chain) was identified during a study of cytomegalovirus exposure and HLA in healthy donors. Study-wide context: Earlier work reported some 110 million unique TCR beta sequences from 150 million to 200 million T cells.

These donors counted as nominally healthy when sampled, but unrecorded immune exposures were likely. With 60 Vbeta and 13 Jbeta primers, the PCR was carried out. Libraries were prepared by immunoSEQ multiplex PCR; TCRdb keeps only in-frame clonotypes and omits some of them. The sample lists about 90,000 clones, 85% to 90% seen once, with less than 2.5% in the top ten. Overall study findings and caveats: Three of the chains that were CMV-associated were confirmed in vitro to be specific for CMV antigens. Later on, an analysis tied 18,000 or so TCR beta sequences to HLA alleles at 0.05 false discovery rate.

In the case of this clone: Its target is unknown.

CDR3 length: 15 residues. Germline CDR1 MNHNS, CDR2 SASEGT. V trimming: 2 bases; J trimming: 7 bases; junction bases outside the gene matches: 3. The V gene is TRBV6-1, the J gene TRBJ1-5; TRBD1 matches at 12 bases. The material sequenced was PBMCs. The receptor was isolated from a man between 18 and 35 years old in good health and CMV-seronegative. The CDR3 reads CASSELGTGGQPQHF. The CDR3 region has the DNA TGTGCCAGCAGTGAATTAGGGACAGGGGGCCAGCCCCAGCATTTT.